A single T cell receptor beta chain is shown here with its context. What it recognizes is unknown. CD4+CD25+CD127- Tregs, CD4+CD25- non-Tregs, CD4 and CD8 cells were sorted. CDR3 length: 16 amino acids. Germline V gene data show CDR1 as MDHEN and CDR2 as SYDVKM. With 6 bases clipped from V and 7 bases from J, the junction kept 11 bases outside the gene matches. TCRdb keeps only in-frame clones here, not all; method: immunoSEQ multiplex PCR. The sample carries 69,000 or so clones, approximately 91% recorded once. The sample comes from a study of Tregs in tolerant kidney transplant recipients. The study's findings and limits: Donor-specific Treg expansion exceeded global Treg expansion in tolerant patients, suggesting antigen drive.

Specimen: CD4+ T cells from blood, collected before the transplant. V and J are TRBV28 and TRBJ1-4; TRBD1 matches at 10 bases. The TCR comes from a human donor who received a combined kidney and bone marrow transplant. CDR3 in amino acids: CASRKYGTGVSEKLFF. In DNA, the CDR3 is TGTGCCAGCAGGAAGTACGGGACAGGGGTTAGTGAAAAACTGTTTTTT.